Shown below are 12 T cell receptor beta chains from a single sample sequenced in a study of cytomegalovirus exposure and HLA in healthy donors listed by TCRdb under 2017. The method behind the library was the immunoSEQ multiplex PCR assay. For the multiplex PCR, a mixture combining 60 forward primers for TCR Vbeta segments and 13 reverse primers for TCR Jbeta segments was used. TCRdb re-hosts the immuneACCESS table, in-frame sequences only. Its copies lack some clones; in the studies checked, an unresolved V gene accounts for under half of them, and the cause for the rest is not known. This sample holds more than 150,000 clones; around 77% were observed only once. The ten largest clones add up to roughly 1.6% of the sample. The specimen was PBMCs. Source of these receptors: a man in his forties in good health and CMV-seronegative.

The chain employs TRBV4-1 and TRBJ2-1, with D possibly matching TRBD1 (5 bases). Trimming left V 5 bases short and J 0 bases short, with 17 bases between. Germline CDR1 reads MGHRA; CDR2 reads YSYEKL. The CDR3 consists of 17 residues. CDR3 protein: CASSYRSTAFSYNEQFF. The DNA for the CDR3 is TGCGCCAGCAGCTACCGTTCGACAGCCTTCTCCTACAATGAGCAGTTCTTC.

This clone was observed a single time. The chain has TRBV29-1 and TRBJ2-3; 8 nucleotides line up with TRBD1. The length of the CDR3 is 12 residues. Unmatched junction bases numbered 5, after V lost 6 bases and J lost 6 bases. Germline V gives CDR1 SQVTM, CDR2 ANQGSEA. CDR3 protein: CSVGQVMDTQYF. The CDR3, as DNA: TGCAGCGTGGGACAGGTTATGGATACGCAGTATTTT.

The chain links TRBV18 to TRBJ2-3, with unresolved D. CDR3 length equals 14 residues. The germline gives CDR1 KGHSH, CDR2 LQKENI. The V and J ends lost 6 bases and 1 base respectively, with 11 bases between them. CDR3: CASSPNGGTDTQYF. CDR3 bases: TGTGCCAGCTCTCCCAACGGTGGCACAGATACGCAGTATTTT. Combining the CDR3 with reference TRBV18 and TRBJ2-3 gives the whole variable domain NAGVMQNPRHLVRRRGQEARLRCSPMKGHSHVYWYRQLPEEGLKFMVYLQKENIIDESGMPKERFSAEFPKEGPSILRIQQVVRGDSAAYFCASSPNGGTDTQYFGPGTRLTVL.

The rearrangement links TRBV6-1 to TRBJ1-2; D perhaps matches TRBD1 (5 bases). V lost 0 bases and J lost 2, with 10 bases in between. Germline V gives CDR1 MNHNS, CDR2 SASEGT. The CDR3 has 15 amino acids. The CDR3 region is CASSEAPGENYGYTF. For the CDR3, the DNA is TGTGCCAGCAGTGAAGCGCCGGGGGAGAACTATGGCTACACCTTC.

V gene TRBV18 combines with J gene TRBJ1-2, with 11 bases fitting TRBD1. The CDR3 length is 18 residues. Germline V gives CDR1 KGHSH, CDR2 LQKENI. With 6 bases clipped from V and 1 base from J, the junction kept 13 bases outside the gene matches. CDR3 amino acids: CASSTRQGQGGDNYGYTF. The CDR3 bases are TGTGCCAGCTCTACACGTCAGGGACAGGGGGGTGATAACTATGGCTACACCTTC.

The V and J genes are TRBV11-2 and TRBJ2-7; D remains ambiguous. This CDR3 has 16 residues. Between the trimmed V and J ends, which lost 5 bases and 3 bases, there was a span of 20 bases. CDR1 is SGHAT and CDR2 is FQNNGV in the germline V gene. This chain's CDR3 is CASSRLPLATGYEQYF. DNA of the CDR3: TGTGCCAGCAGCCGCCTCCCTCTCGCCACCGGCTACGAGCAGTACTTC.

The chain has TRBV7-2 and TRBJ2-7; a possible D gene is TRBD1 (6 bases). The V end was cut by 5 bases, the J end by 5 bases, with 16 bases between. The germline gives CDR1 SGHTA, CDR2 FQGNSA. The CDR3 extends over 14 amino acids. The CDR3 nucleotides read TGTGCCAGCAGCGCACCAGAACAGGGTCACGAGCAGTACGTC. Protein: CASSAPEQGHEQYV.

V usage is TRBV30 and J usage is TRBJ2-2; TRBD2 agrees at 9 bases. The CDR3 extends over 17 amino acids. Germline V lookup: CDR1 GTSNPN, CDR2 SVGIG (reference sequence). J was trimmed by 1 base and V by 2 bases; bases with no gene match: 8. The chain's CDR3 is CAWSRLAGILNTGELFF. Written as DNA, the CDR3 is TGTGCCTGGAGTAGGCTAGCGGGAATTTTGAACACCGGGGAGCTGTTTTTT.

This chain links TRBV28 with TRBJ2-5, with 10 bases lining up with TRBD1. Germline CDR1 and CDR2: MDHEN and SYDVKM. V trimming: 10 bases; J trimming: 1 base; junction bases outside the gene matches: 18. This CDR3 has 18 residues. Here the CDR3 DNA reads TGTGCCACCCATCCCGGGACAGGGGCCGGCGGAGGCCAAGAGACCCAGTACTTC. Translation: CATHPGTGAGGGQETQYF.

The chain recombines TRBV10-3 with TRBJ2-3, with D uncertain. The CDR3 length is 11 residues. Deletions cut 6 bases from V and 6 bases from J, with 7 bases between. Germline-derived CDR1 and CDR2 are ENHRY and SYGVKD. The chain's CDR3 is CAISLQDTQYF. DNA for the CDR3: TGTGCCATCAGCCTTCAGGATACGCAGTATTTT.

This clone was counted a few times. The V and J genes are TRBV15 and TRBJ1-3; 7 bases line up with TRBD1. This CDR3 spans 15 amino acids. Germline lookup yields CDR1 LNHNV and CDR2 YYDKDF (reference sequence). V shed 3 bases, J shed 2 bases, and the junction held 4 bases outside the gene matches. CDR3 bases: TGTGCCACCAGCAGCGACAGGGACCCTGGAAACACCATATATTTT. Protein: CATSSDRDPGNTIYF.

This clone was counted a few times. CDR3 nucleotide sequence: TGTGCCAGTCTTCCAGTCTCTGGAAACACCATATATTTT. Protein: CASLPVSGNTIYF. The chain joins TRBV19 to TRBJ1-3, with unresolved D. Germline CDR1 reads LNHDA; CDR2 reads SQIVND (reference sequence). V dropped 8 bases and J dropped 0 bases, with 8 bases sitting between them. CDR3 length: 13 residues.